The rows below give T cell receptor beta chains drawn from one sample of a study of blood T cell repertoires in COVID-19. Only in-frame clones appear in the TCRdb table, and some are missing; sequencing was by immunoSEQ multiplex PCR. The table lists about 220,000 clones, more than 65% of them singletons. The source material was peripheral blood. The receptors stem from a woman younger than 45 who had recovered from COVID-19. The conserved cysteine and the conserved F or W are not part of the CDR3 here. The order of the fields is V gene, J gene, D gene, CDR3 protein. A D gene is named only where the DNA matches it firmly.

>TRBV7-2|TRBJ1-5|.
ASSFTNSNQPQH
>TRBV18|TRBJ1-1|.
ASSQGREMNTEAF
>TRBV15|TRBJ1-1|TRBD1
ATSKGTTGVENTEAF
>TRBV7-9|TRBJ1-2|TRBD1
ASSWGQGDGYT
>TRBV28|TRBJ2-5|.
ASSFLQTQY
>TRBV2|TRBJ2-5|.
ASSSYRAETQY
>TRBV19|TRBJ2-3|.
ASSITDGTQY
>TRBV7-6|TRBJ1-3|.
ASSLASGTGNTIY
>TRBV10-2|TRBJ1-1|.
ASSETERNTEAF
>TRBV19|TRBJ2-7|.
ASSKYPGAGTLSYEQY
>TRBV5-1|TRBJ2-3|TRBD2
ASSPGLAGELDTQY
>TRBV6-1|TRBJ1-1|.
ASTSDRNTEAF
>TRBV5-1|TRBJ2-1|TRBD2
ASSLVYGTSGRSSYNEQF
>TRBV30|TRBJ2-5|.
AWSVHETQY
>TRBV7-9|TRBJ2-1|TRBD2
ASQRGLNEQF
>TRBV6-5|TRBJ1-1|.
ASSYWGHGDTEAF
>TRBV3-1/TRBV3-2|TRBJ1-5|.
ASSRGGRGNQPQH
>TRBV24-1|TRBJ2-3|TRBD2
ATSDGLANTDTQY
>TRBV3-1/TRBV3-2|TRBJ1-4|TRBD1
ASSQDRRREKLF
>TRBV9|TRBJ2-7|TRBD2
ASSASRGTSSYEQY
>TRBV5-1|TRBJ2-2|.
ASRLATNTGELF
>TRBV27|TRBJ1-4|TRBD1
ASSLRSGQGYEKLF
>TRBV23-1|TRBJ2-1|.
ASSPSLANFSYNEQF
>TRBV5-6|TRBJ1-1|.
ASSQISPGTKAF
>TRBV14|TRBJ2-5|TRBD1
ASSRVDRVMETQY
>TRBV19|TRBJ2-3|.
ASSPETGVTDTQY
>TRBV4-1|TRBJ2-1|TRBD2
ASSQTSGIWIEQF
>TRBV5-4|TRBJ2-1|TRBD1
ASSLAGTGIDEQF
>TRBV10-3|TRBJ2-5|.
AISGQGGGGETQY
>TRBV25-1|TRBJ1-4|.
ASSDPLYLGGKLF
>TRBV28|TRBJ2-7|.
ASSLRGIRDEQY
>TRBV11-3|TRBJ2-3|.
ASSLQLADTQY
>TRBV10-2|TRBJ1-4|.
ASSMRSKLF
>TRBV5-1|TRBJ1-4|TRBD1
ASSLVGQGAGANEKLF
>TRBV3-1/TRBV3-2|TRBJ2-3|.
ASSPLGSSGDTQY
>TRBV3-1/TRBV3-2|TRBJ1-4|.
ASSPSQGGEKLF
>TRBV11-2|TRBJ2-5|TRBD2
ASRPGASGRETQY
>TRBV28|TRBJ1-2|TRBD1
ASSPALGTGYGYT
>TRBV28|TRBJ1-1|.
ASSGMVGGKAF
>TRBV19|TRBJ1-2|TRBD1
ASRALDRGVHGYT
>TRBV7-9|TRBJ2-7|TRBD2
ASSLTSGMGYEQY
>TRBV10-2|TRBJ1-2|TRBD1
ASNPRTGDYGYT
>TRBV9|TRBJ2-7|.
ASSPQEGVGEQY
>TRBV3-1/TRBV3-2|TRBJ2-7|TRBD2
ASSQNPGGGYEQY
>TRBV18|TRBJ2-7|.
ASSPESGDEQY
>TRBV30|TRBJ2-5|.
AWAQETQY
>TRBV7-3|TRBJ2-2|TRBD2
ASSFSPGDSGRAGELF
>TRBV16|TRBJ2-7|.
ASSQSSGDEQY
>TRBV28|TRBJ2-2|TRBD2
ASTETLGGSTGELF
>TRBV24-1|TRBJ2-5|TRBD2
ATSDLDGRGETQY
>TRBV7-2|TRBJ1-3|.
ASGRQRNTIY
>TRBV7-2|TRBJ1-4|.
ASSYPGEGLNEKLF
>TRBV28|TRBJ1-2|TRBD1
ASSQGDYGYT
>TRBV7-6|TRBJ2-3|.
ASSSRTASSTDTQY
>TRBV29-1|TRBJ1-4|TRBD1
SVAPGQGPPRNEKLF
>TRBV6-5|TRBJ1-3|TRBD1
ASSFRQGVGNTIY
>TRBV7-3|TRBJ2-5|TRBD2
ASSPTGTSGSGETQY
>TRBV21-1|TRBJ1-4|.
ASSKGDRGQTTNEKLF